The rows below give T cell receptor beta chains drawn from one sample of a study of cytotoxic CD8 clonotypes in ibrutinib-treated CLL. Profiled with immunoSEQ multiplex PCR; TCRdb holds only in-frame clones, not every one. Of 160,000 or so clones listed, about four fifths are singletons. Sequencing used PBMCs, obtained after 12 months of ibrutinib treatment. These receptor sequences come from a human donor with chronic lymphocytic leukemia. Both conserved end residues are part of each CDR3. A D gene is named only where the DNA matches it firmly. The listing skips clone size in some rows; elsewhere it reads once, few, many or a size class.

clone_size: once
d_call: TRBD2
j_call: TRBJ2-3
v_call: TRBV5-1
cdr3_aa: CASSLVAGSTDTQYF
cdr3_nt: TGCGCCAGCAGCTTGGTAGCGGGGAGCACAGATACGCAGTATTTT

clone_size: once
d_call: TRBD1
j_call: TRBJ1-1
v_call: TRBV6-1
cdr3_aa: CASLPYRGLVEAFF
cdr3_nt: TGTGCCAGCCTACCTTACAGGGGGCTGGTTGAAGCTTTCTTT

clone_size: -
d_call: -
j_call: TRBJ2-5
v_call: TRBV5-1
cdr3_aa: CASSLGAQVGTQYF
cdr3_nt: TGCGCCAGCAGCTTGGGGGCTCAGGTCGGGACCCAGTACTTC

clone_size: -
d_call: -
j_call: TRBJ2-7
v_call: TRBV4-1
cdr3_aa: CASSQSGAAGVYEQYF
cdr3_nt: TGCGCCAGCAGCCAATCGGGGGCCGCGGGAGTGTACGAGCAGTACTTC

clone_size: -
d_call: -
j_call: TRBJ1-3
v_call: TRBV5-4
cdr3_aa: CASSFDSSSGNTIYF
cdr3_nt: TGTGCCAGCAGCTTCGACAGCTCCTCTGGAAACACCATATATTTT

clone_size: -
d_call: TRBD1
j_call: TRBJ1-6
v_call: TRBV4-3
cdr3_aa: CASSQVTGGESPLHF
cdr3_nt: TGCGCCAGCAGCCAAGTAACAGGGGGCGAATCACCCCTCCACTTT

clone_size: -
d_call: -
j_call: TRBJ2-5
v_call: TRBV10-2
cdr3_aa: CASSEQSGRQETQYF
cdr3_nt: TGCGCCAGCAGTGAACAATCGGGGCGCCAAGAGACCCAGTACTTC

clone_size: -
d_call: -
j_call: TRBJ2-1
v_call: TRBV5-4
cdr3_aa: CASSLGGTNYNEQFF
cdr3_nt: TGTGCCAGCAGCTTAGGCGGGACAAACTACAATGAGCAGTTCTTC

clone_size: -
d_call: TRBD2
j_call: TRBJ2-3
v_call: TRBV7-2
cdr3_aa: CASSTPSGRAQTDTQYF
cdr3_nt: TGTGCCAGCAGCACACCCAGCGGGAGGGCTCAGACAGATACGCAGTATTTT

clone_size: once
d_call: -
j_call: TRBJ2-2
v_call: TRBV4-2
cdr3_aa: CASSLEPVRGGELFF
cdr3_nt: TGTGCCAGCAGCCTCGAACCCGTGCGAGGCGGGGAGCTGTTTTTT

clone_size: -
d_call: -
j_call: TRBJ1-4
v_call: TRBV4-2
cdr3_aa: CASSQGDRDIKEKLFF
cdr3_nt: TGTGCCAGCAGCCAAGGGGACCGGGACATAAAAGAAAAACTGTTTTTT

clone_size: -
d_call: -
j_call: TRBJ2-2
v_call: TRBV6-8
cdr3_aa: CAKGNTGELFF
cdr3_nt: TGTGCCAAAGGGAACACCGGGGAGCTGTTTTTT

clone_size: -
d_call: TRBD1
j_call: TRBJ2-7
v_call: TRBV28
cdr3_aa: CASSFYGQGAREQYF
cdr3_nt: TGTGCCAGCAGTTTCTACGGACAGGGGGCGAGGGAGCAGTACTTC

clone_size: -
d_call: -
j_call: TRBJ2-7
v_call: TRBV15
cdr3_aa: CATSSGRSEQYF
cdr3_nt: TGTGCCACCAGCAGTGGGCGGAGCGAGCAGTACTTC

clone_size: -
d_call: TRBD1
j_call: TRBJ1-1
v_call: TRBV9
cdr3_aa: CASSASRDRGLGGAEAFF
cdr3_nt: TGTGCCAGCAGCGCCTCCCGGGACAGGGGGCTCGGAGGCGCTGAAGCTTTCTTT

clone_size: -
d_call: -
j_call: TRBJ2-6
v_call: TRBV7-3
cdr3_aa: CASSLAPRNTGANVLTF
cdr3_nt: TGTGCCAGCAGCTTGGCCCCCAGGAACACTGGGGCCAACGTCCTGACTTTC

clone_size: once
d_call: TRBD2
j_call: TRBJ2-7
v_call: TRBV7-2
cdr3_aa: CASSFLAGFAYEQYF
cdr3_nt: TGTGCCAGCAGCTTCCTAGCGGGTTTTGCTTACGAGCAGTACTTC

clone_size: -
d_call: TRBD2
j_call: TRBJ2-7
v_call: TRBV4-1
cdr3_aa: CASSPRGGAPPYEQYF
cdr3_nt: TGCGCCAGCAGCCCCCGCGGGGGGGCGCCCCCCTACGAGCAGTACTTC

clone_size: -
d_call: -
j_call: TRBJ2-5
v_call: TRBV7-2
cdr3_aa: CASSFGQQETQYF
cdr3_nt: TGTGCCAGCAGCTTCGGGCAGCAAGAGACCCAGTACTTC

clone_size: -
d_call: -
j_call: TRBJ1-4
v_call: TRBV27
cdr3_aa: CASSNQGLRNEKLFF
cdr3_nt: TGTGCCAGCAGTAACCAGGGACTTAGAAATGAAAAACTGTTTTTT

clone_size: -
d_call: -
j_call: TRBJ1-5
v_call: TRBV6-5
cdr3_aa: CASSAFSRGNQPQHF
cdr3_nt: TGTGCCAGCAGCGCGTTTTCCAGGGGCAATCAGCCCCAGCATTTT

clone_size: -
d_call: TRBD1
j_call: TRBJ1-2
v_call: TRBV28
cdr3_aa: CASGGQGSYTF
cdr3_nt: TGTGCCAGCGGTGGACAGGGAAGCTACACCTTC

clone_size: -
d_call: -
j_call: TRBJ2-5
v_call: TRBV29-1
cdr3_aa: CSTRRDTSETQYF
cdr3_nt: TGCAGCACAAGACGGGACACCTCAGAGACCCAGTACTTC

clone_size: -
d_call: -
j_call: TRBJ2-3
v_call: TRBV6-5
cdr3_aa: CASSYGASADTQYF
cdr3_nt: TGTGCCAGCAGTTACGGGGCTAGCGCCGATACGCAGTATTTT

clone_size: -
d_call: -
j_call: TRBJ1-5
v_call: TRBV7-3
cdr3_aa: CASSLDVSQPQHF
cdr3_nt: TGTGCCAGCAGCTTAGACGTTTCCCAGCCCCAGCATTTT